Included here is one TCR beta chain sequence, with context. This CDR3 is 12 amino acids long. Trimming removed 6 bases from V and 14 bases from J; junction bases left unmatched: 10. CDR1 and CDR2 from the germline V gene are SQVTM and ANQGSEA. This sample is drawn from a study of CD8 T cells in Susac syndrome. Reverse transcription used about 0.45 to 1 ug RNA and random hexamers. TCRdb fed the immunoSEQ multiplex PCR reads into MiXCR, producing one record per CDR3 protein. The data contain just over 150,000 distinct CDR3 sequences, about 94% of them singletons. J is TRBJ2-2 and V is TRBV29-1, with 9 bases lining up with TRBD1. What was sequenced was CD8+ T cells from PBMCs. The source is a human donor with multiple sclerosis. The CDR3 protein is CSVEVTGGFLFF. CDR3 nucleotide sequence: TGCAGCGTAGAGGTGACAGGGGGTTTTCTGTTTTTT.